The rows below give T cell receptor beta chains drawn from one sample of a study of shared clonotypes between healthy human individuals. TCRdb's copy holds only in-frame clones and misses some; the assay was immunoSEQ multiplex PCR. The table records roughly 650,000 clones, approximately 97% of them present only once. The sample was naive CD4+ T cells sorted from blood. Receptor source: a young woman in good health. Both conserved end residues are part of each CDR3. D genes are given only for firm matches. Rows give clone size only sometimes, using once, few, many, or a class for an expanded clone.

-	TRBV7-9	-	TRBJ2-2	TGTGCCAGCAGCTTAGGGGAAGCCGGGGAGCTGTTTTTT	CASSLGEAGELFF
-	TRBV10-3	TRBD1	TRBJ2-1	TGTGCCATCAGTGAGTCAACAGGGGCGTCCTACAATGAGCAGTTCTTC	CAISESTGASYNEQFF
-	TRBV2	TRBD2	TRBJ2-5	TGTGCCAGCAGTCCCTTGACTAGCGCCGGGACCCAGTACTTC	CASSPLTSAGTQYF
-	TRBV20-1	-	TRBJ2-7	TGCAGTGCTAGCTTGGGCTACGAGCAGTACTTC	CSASLGYEQYF
once	TRBV28	-	TRBJ1-1	TGTGCCAGCAGCCAAAGCACTGAAGCTTTCTTT	CASSQSTEAFF
once	TRBV28	TRBD2	TRBJ2-1	TGTGCCAGCCGGAGCGGGAGCTCCTACAATGAGCAGTTCTTC	CASRSGSSYNEQFF
-	TRBV5-6	TRBD2	TRBJ2-1	TGTGCCAGCAGCTCCCCTAGCGGGAGTAGCTCCTACAATGAGCAGTTCTTC	CASSSPSGSSSYNEQFF
-	TRBV29-1	-	TRBJ2-7	TGCAGCGTCACTCCGGGTTCGGGACGTAAATACGAGCAGTACTTC	CSVTPGSGRKYEQYF
-	TRBV6-6	-	TRBJ1-1	TGTGCCAGCAGTTACTCGGCCGGGGGCGCTGAAGCTTTCTTT	CASSYSAGGAEAFF
-	TRBV5-1	-	TRBJ1-1	TGCGCCAGCACCACTGTAGGGCAGGAAGCTTTCTTT	CASTTVGQEAFF
-	TRBV7-9	TRBD2	TRBJ2-7	TGTGCCAGCAGCCGAGCGGGAGAAGGTCAGTACTTC	CASSRAGEGQYF
-	TRBV6-1	TRBD1	TRBJ1-1	TGTGCCAGCAGTGCTCAGGGGGCGGACACTGAAGCTTTCTTT	CASSAQGADTEAFF
-	TRBV2	-	TRBJ1-5	TGTGCCAGCAGGGGGGGCAGGGGCCTCTATCAGCCCCAGCATTTT	CASRGGRGLYQPQHF
-	TRBV11-2	-	TRBJ2-7	TGTGCCAGCAGCTTAGGGCCGGTGGAACACTACGAGCAGTACTTC	CASSLGPVEHYEQYF
-	TRBV13	-	TRBJ2-7	TGTGCCAGCAGCCCGGGTAGACTCTCCTACGAGCAGTACTTC	CASSPGRLSYEQYF
-	TRBV11-2	-	TRBJ2-3	TGTGCCAGCGGGTTGGCGGGTAATACGCAGTATTTT	CASGLAGNTQYF
-	TRBV28	TRBD1	TRBJ2-5	TGTGCCAGCAGTTTTTTAGCAGGGGGCAGCCTGGAGACCCAGTACTTC	CASSFLAGGSLETQYF
-	TRBV6-1	-	TRBJ1-1	TGTGCCAGTTCCCGGGCCCTGAACACTGAAGCTTTCTTT	CASSRALNTEAFF
-	TRBV7-7	TRBD2	TRBJ2-4	TGTGCCAGCAGCACCCGGACTAGCGGGGACCACGACGCTGGTCTTACCAAAAACATTCAGTACTTC	CASSTRTSGDHDAGLTKNIQYF
once	TRBV4-1	TRBD1	TRBJ2-5	TGCGCCAGCAGCCACAGGACAGGGCGCGAGACCCAGTACTTC	CASSHRTGRETQYF
-	TRBV18	-	TRBJ1-4	TGTGCCAGCTTGGACGGAAATGAAAAACTGTTTTTT	CASLDGNEKLFF
-	TRBV19	TRBD1	TRBJ1-2	TGTGCCAGTACTCGGCGTCAGGGGGCTGATTTGGTAGGCATGTATGGCTACACCTTC	CASTRRQGADLVGMYGYTF
-	TRBV29-1	-	TRBJ2-3	TGCAGCGTCCCGACAGGCAACACAGATACGCAGTATTTT	CSVPTGNTDTQYF
-	TRBV5-1	-	TRBJ2-5	TGCGCCAGCAGCGCAACCCAAGAGACCCAGTACTTC	CASSATQETQYF
-	TRBV2	-	TRBJ1-3	TGTGCCAGCAATACCGACCCCAGCTCTGGAAACACCATATATTTT	CASNTDPSSGNTIYF
-	TRBV5-8	-	TRBJ2-7	TGTGCCAGCAGCTTGGTAGGGGGGAAGCCCGAGCAGTACTTC	CASSLVGGKPEQYF